This T cell receptor (beta chain) was found in a study of blood T cell repertoires in COVID-19. Study background: Whether acute or convalescent, the COVID-19 samples came from the United States, Italy and Spain. The cDNA or gDNA used as material had been derived from T cells, B-cell-depleted T cells, or PBMCs.

Study processing details: Counts of nucleated cells, estimated from reference gene primer amplification, were obtained. Assay: immunoSEQ multiplex PCR; the TCRdb copy retains only in-frame clones and omits some. The V and J calls and the clone size are those of that table, but D and trimming were determined from the DNA. The sample carries about 160,000 clones, about 85% recorded once. The CDR3 totals 14 residues. V was trimmed by 3 bases and J by 5 bases, leaving 11 bases between them. In germline, CDR1 is SGHNT, CDR2 YENEEA. Followed longitudinally, the Seattle patients had been enrolled during active infection.

Sequences were obtained from peripheral blood. This sequence was found in a woman aged 45-59 years with COVID-19, enrolled during active disease. The chain carries TRBV11-3 and TRBJ2-1; D is unresolved. CDR3 sequence: CASSLSTPNNEQFF. The CDR3 DNA sequence: TGTGCCAGCAGCTTGAGTACCCCCAACAATGAGCAGTTCTTC.